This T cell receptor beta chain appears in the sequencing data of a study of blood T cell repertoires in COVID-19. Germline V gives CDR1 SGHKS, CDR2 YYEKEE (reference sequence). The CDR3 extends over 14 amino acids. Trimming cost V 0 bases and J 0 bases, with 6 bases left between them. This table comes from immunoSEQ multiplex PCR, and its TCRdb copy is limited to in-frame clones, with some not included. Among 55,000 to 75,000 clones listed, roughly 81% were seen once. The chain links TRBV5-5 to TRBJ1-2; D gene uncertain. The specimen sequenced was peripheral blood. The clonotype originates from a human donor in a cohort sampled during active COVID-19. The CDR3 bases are TGTGCCAGCAGCTTGGCCAGTGCTAACTATGGCTACACCTTC. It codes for CASSLASANYGYTF.